The subject of this entry is one T cell receptor (beta chain). A much larger clone is a single base away; this may be a read error. These data belong to a study of low-dose radiotherapy and immunotherapy resistance in tumors. Study background: A total of 13 Gy over 26 weeks was given to Cohort 2 as 1 Gy per fraction every two weeks. Nivolumab was given to patients as a 240 mg flat dose every two weeks, and ipilimumab at 1 mg/kg every six weeks. Both were delivered intravenously.

First-strand cDNA relied on TRAV- and TRBV-specific primers spanning alpha and beta chains. Using a constant-region primer together with a V-primer adapter, TCRs were subjected to roughly 18 PCR cycles of amplification. TCRdb called the reads again in MiXCR, with one record for every CDR3 protein. This table has tens of thousands of distinct CDR3 sequences, roughly a sixth appearing once. Noted time point: before trial treatment. The germline V and J ends were trimmed by 7 bases and 3 bases, with 16 bases remaining between them. CDR1 and CDR2 from the germline V gene are SGHRS and YFSETQ. The CDR3 consists of 14 residues.

This rearrangement joins TRBV5-1 to TRBJ2-5, with D possibly being TRBD2 (6 bases). The source material was PBMCs, sampled before treatment. This sequence originates from a male donor with prostate cancer. CDR3 in amino acids: CASCSPGGKETQYF. The DNA for the CDR3 is TGCGCCAGCTGCTCGCCCGGGGGAAAAGAGACCCAGTACTTC.